A selection of T cell receptor beta chains follows, all from one sample in a study of blood T cell repertoires in COVID-19. Repertoires were generated with immunoSEQ multiplex PCR, while TCRdb's copy carries only in-frame clones and drops some. The table lists approximately 170,000 clones, 86% of them singletons, with roughly 9.7% in the top ten. The sample was peripheral blood. Receptor source: a woman aged 60 to 75 with COVID-19, enrolled during active disease. The CDR3 runs from the conserved cysteine through the conserved F or W. The order of the fields is J gene, clone size, D gene, V gene, CDR3 protein, CDR3 DNA. D genes are given only for firm matches. Rows may omit the clone size; those that give it use once, few, many or a size class.

TRBJ1-1 | - | - | TRBV4-3 | CASSQGRGVRTEAFF | TGCGCCAGCAGCCAAGGTCGGGGGGTACGAACTGAAGCTTTCTTT
TRBJ1-2 | - | TRBD1 | TRBV4-3 | CASSQDGDRGGGYTF | TGCGCCAGCAGCCAAGATGGGGACAGGGGAGGAGGCTACACCTTC
TRBJ1-2 | - | TRBD1 | TRBV29-1 | CSAPVRGQGWTGYTF | TGCAGCGCACCTGTGAGGGGACAGGGGTGGACTGGCTACACCTTC
TRBJ1-6 | - | - | TRBV27 | CASSHRDYNSPLHF | TGTGCCAGCAGTCACAGGGACTATAATTCACCCCTCCACTTT
TRBJ1-5 | once | - | TRBV6-1 | CASSEIGGGASNQPQHF | TGTGCCAGCAGTGAAATAGGAGGGGGGGCAAGCAATCAGCCCCAGCATTTT
TRBJ2-7 | - | TRBD2 | TRBV29-1 | CSAEGASGESSYEQYF | TGCAGCGCCGAGGGGGCTAGCGGGGAAAGTTCCTACGAGCAGTACTTC
TRBJ2-1 | once | - | TRBV30 | CAWTLDFNEQFF | TGTGCCTGGACCCTGGACTTCAATGAGCAGTTCTTC
TRBJ1-2 | once | - | TRBV19 | CASSILLRRGYTF | TGTGCCAGTAGTATACTTCTAAGGAGGGGCTACACCTTC
TRBJ2-7 | - | TRBD2 | TRBV27 | CASSSRLAGPYEQYF | TGTGCCAGCAGCTCCCGACTAGCGGGTCCCTACGAGCAGTACTTC
TRBJ1-3 | - | TRBD1 | TRBV29-1 | CSVAPEGQADTIYF | TGCAGCGTTGCACCAGAAGGACAGGCAGACACCATATATTTT
TRBJ2-6 | once | TRBD1 | TRBV9 | CASSGYRGYGANVLTF | TGTGCCAGCAGCGGCTACAGGGGGTACGGGGCCAACGTCCTGACTTTC
TRBJ1-3 | few | TRBD1 | TRBV3-1/TRBV3-2 | CARTGHRSGCGNTIYF | TGTGCCAGGACAGGGCACCGGTCCGGATGTGGAAACACCATATATTTT
TRBJ2-7 | - | - | TRBV6-5 | CASSYDEVRSAEQYF | TGTGCCAGCAGTTACGATGAGGTTCGGTCGGCCGAGCAGTACTTC
TRBJ1-3 | few | - | TRBV15 | CATSREMALLGQPGNTIYF | TGTGCCACCAGCAGAGAAATGGCCCTCCTGGGACAACCCGGAAACACCATATATTTT
TRBJ1-3 | - | TRBD1 | TRBV7-2 | CASSLVARGYSGNTIYF | TGTGCCAGCAGCTTAGTTGCCAGGGGGTACTCTGGAAACACCATATATTTT
TRBJ1-5 | once | - | TRBV19 | CASSYSFRGTARQPQHF | TGTGCCAGTTCTTATTCCTTCAGGGGCACAGCTAGGCAGCCCCAGCATTTT
TRBJ2-7 | - | - | TRBV24-1 | CATSDSGHSYEQYF | TGTGCCACCAGTGATTCCGGACACTCCTACGAGCAGTACTTC
TRBJ1-3 | - | TRBD1 | TRBV5-4 | CASSLDRVGNTIYF | TGTGCCAGCAGCCTAGACAGGGTTGGAAACACCATATATTTT
TRBJ2-3 | - | - | TRBV9 | CASKGDPDTQYF | TGTGCCAGCAAAGGGGATCCAGATACGCAGTATTTT
TRBJ1-6 | - | TRBD1 | TRBV4-3 | CASSQRPTGDNSPLHF | TGCGCCAGCAGCCAACGCCCGACAGGGGACAATTCACCCCTCCACTTT
TRBJ1-5 | - | TRBD1 | TRBV7-2 | CASSLAFTGGSNQPQHF | TGTGCCAGCAGCTTAGCCTTTACAGGGGGTAGCAATCAGCCCCAGCATTTT
TRBJ2-7 | - | - | TRBV6-4 | CASSEEVFYEQYF | TGTGCCAGCAGTGAGGAGGTCTTCTACGAGCAGTACTTC
TRBJ2-1 | - | - | TRBV7-2 | CASSYQSRGVIGNEQFF | TGTGCCAGCAGCTATCAGAGCCGGGGTGTGATTGGCAATGAGCAGTTCTTC
TRBJ2-7 | - | - | TRBV5-6 | CASSSPGDPSYEQYF | TGTGCCAGCAGCTCCCCGGGAGACCCCTCCTACGAGCAGTACTTC
TRBJ1-1 | - | - | TRBV11-2 | CASSSRYMNTEAFF | TGTGCCAGCAGCTCCAGATACATGAACACTGAAGCTTTCTTT
TRBJ2-7 | once | - | TRBV19 | CASSRYREYEQYF | TGTGCCAGTAGTCGGTACAGGGAATACGAGCAGTACTTC
TRBJ2-6 | - | - | TRBV7-2 | CASSPEWQAGANVLTF | TGTGCCAGCAGCCCAGAATGGCAGGCTGGGGCCAACGTCCTGACTTTC
TRBJ1-1 | - | - | TRBV30 | CAWSDRANTEAFF | TGTGCCTGGAGTGATCGCGCCAACACTGAAGCTTTCTTT
TRBJ1-2 | - | - | TRBV5-5 | CASSSAPGGRINYGYTF | TGTGCCAGCAGCTCGGCCCCCGGGGGACGGATCAACTATGGCTACACCTTC
TRBJ1-4 | - | TRBD1 | TRBV14 | CASSQVRQGGEKLFF | TGTGCCAGCAGCCAAGTCAGACAGGGCGGTGAAAAACTGTTTTTT
TRBJ1-6 | - | - | TRBV10-3 | CAIRGRENSPLHF | TGTGCCATCAGAGGCAGGGAAAATTCACCCCTCCACTTT
TRBJ1-1 | - | TRBD1 | TRBV29-1 | CSVEYRGDTEAFF | TGCAGCGTGGAGTACAGGGGTGACACTGAAGCTTTCTTT
TRBJ2-5 | - | TRBD2 | TRBV27 | CASRPGNSGRETQYF | TGTGCCAGCAGGCCTGGAAATAGCGGGAGGGAGACCCAGTACTTC
TRBJ1-2 | few | - | TRBV5-4 | CASSLDGGADYGYTF | TGTGCCAGCAGCCTGGACGGGGGGGCCGACTATGGCTACACCTTC
TRBJ2-2 | once | TRBD2 | TRBV7-2 | CASSLHAGANTGELFF | TGTGCCAGCAGCTTACATGCGGGAGCGAACACCGGGGAGCTGTTTTTT
TRBJ2-5 | - | - | TRBV7-8 | CASSQGGILIETQYF | TGTGCCAGCAGCCAGGGGGGGATTTTAATAGAGACCCAGTACTTC
TRBJ2-1 | - | TRBD2 | TRBV27 | CASSPRATSDNEQFF | TGTGCCAGCAGTCCCCGCGCGACTAGCGACAATGAGCAGTTCTTC
TRBJ1-4 | - | - | TRBV7-6 | CASSFGGEKLFF | TGTGCCAGCAGCTTCGGGGGTGAAAAACTGTTTTTT
TRBJ2-5 | - | TRBD2 | TRBV7-9 | CAGARASGTWETQYF | TGTGCCGGAGCGAGGGCTAGCGGGACTTGGGAGACCCAGTACTTC
TRBJ2-5 | - | - | TRBV27 | CASSLDWDSETQYF | TGTGCCAGCAGTTTAGATTGGGACTCGGAGACCCAGTACTTC
TRBJ2-5 | - | TRBD1 | TRBV5-1 | CASRRPTGAETQYF | TGCGCCAGCAGGAGGCCCACAGGGGCAGAGACCCAGTACTTC
TRBJ2-2 | - | - | TRBV6-6 | CASSYRPTTLTGELFF | TGTGCCAGCAGTTACCGACCGACAACACTTACCGGGGAGCTGTTTTTT
TRBJ2-1 | - | TRBD1 | TRBV10-3 | CAIGTGIDEQFF | TGTGCCATCGGGACAGGGATCGATGAGCAGTTCTTC
TRBJ1-1 | - | TRBD1 | TRBV4-3 | CASSQTDRATEAFF | TGCGCCAGCAGCCAGACGGACAGGGCGACTGAAGCTTTCTTT
TRBJ2-7 | - | - | TRBV9 | CASSAGASAYEQYF | TGTGCCAGCAGCGCTGGGGCTAGCGCGTACGAGCAGTACTTC
TRBJ1-1 | - | - | TRBV27 | CASSTRVATEAFF | TGTGCCAGCAGCACCAGGGTGGCCACTGAAGCTTTCTTT
TRBJ2-7 | once | TRBD1 | TRBV6-6 | CASRPGTGGWQVHF | TGTGCCAGCAGACCCGGGACAGGGGGCTGGCAGGTCCACTTC
TRBJ2-7 | - | - | TRBV7-2 | CASSPSGGLVEQYF | TGTGCCAGCAGTCCCTCCGGGGGGCTGGTCGAGCAGTACTTC
TRBJ2-7 | - | - | TRBV5-1 | CASSLGQSVNEQYF | TGCGCCAGCAGCTTGGGACAGTCAGTTAACGAGCAGTACTTC
TRBJ2-7 | - | TRBD1 | TRBV5-1 | CASSRGTGLAEQYF | TGCGCCAGCAGCCGAGGGACAGGGTTGGCCGAGCAGTACTTC
TRBJ1-2 | - | TRBD1 | TRBV6-5 | CASSPDRERRATF | TGTGCCAGCAGCCCGGACAGGGAAAGAAGGGCCACCTTC
TRBJ1-5 | - | - | TRBV30 | CAWDSGNGNQPQHF | TGTGCCTGGGATTCAGGGAATGGCAATCAGCCCCAGCATTTT
TRBJ1-1 | few | - | TRBV19 | CASSIAGGTEAFF | TGTGCCAGTAGTATAGCGGGGGGCACTGAAGCTTTCTTT